This entry lists 7 T cell receptor beta chains sequenced from one sample in a study of blood T cell repertoires in COVID-19. TCRdb's copy holds only in-frame clones and misses some; the assay was immunoSEQ multiplex PCR. The table includes 89,000 or so clones, 85% detected once. The specimen sequenced was peripheral blood. The source of these receptors is a man older than 75 with acute or convalescent COVID-19.

The chain carries TRBV28 and TRBJ2-7; 7 bases map to TRBD1. The germline V gene encodes CDR1 MDHEN and CDR2 SYDVKM. The CDR3 spans 15 residues. The trim removed 5 bases at V and 5 bases at J, leaving 12 bases unmatched. Here the CDR3 reads CASSPKQGRYHEQYF. CDR3 DNA sequence: TGTGCCAGCAGTCCTAAACAGGGGCGGTATCACGAGCAGTACTTC. Using reference TRBV28 and TRBJ2-7 for the parts outside the CDR3, the full variable domain is DVKVTQSSRYLVKRTGEKVFLECVQDMDHENMFWYRQDPGLGLRLIYFSYDVKMKEKGDIPEGYSVSREKKERFSLILESASTNQTSMYLCASSPKQGRYHEQYFGPGTRLTVT.

The DNA of the CDR3 is TGTGCCAGTAGTCTGTGGGACAGGGGGGATCAGCCCCAGCATTTT. As protein: CASSLWDRGDQPQHF. The chain combines TRBV19 with TRBJ1-5; 11 bases map to TRBD1. Germline CDR1 is LNHDA and CDR2 is SQIVND (reference sequence). The CDR3 spans 15 residues. The junction had 5 bases not matched to a gene; V was cut back by 5 bases and J by 5 bases.

The J gene is TRBJ2-2, the V gene TRBV18, with D unresolved. Trimming removed 3 bases from V and 1 base from J, with 6 bases in between. CDR1 KGHSH and CDR2 LQKENI come from the germline V gene. The CDR3 covers 14 residues. The CDR3 sequence is CASSPPKNTGELFF. The CDR3 coding sequence is TGTGCCAGCTCACCCCCTAAGAACACCGGGGAGCTGTTTTTT.

V is TRBV11-3 and J is TRBJ2-7; 8 bases match TRBD2. V was clipped by 3 bases and J by 0 bases; unmatched bases: 1. This CDR3 has 14 residues. The germline CDR1 and CDR2 sequences are SGHNT and YENEEA. The CDR3 nucleotides read TGTGCCAGCAGCTTCGGGACTAGCTCCTACGAGCAGTACTTC. It is translated as CASSFGTSSYEQYF. Together with reference TRBV11-3 and TRBJ2-7, the CDR3 gives the full variable domain: EAGVVQSPRYKIIEKKQPVAFWCNPISGHNTLYWYLQNLGQGPELLIRYENEEAVDDSQLPKDRFSAERLKGVDSTLKIQPAELGDSAVYLCASSFGTSSYEQYFGPGTRLTVT.

J is TRBJ2-2 and V is TRBV5-6; 7 positions agree with TRBD1. J gave up 6 bases and V 4 bases, and 12 bases lay outside the gene matches. The CDR3 is made up of 16 amino acids. The V gene's germline CDR1 is SGHDT and CDR2 YYEEEE. The CDR3 reads CASSTPGQPDAGELFF. CDR3 DNA: TGTGCCAGCAGCACCCCGGGACAGCCGGACGCCGGGGAGCTGTTTTTT.

This clone was seen more than once but under ten times. This chain links TRBV24-1 with TRBJ2-3, with 9 nucleotides matching TRBD2. V trimming: 4 bases; J trimming: 4 bases; junction bases outside the gene matches: 8. The CDR3 extends over 16 amino acids. Germline-derived CDR1 and CDR2 are KGHDR and SFDVKD. Here the CDR3 reads CATSDRREGGSDTQYF. The CDR3 nucleotides are TGTGCCACCAGTGACCGGCGGGAGGGGGGATCAGATACGCAGTATTTT.

This CDR3 is CASSQPGLAYEQYF. In DNA form, the CDR3 reads TGCGCCAGCAGCCAACCGGGACTAGCCTACGAGCAGTACTTC. The J gene is TRBJ2-7, the V gene TRBV4-1, with TRBD2 identical over 8 bases. CDR1 and CDR2 (germline): MGHRA, YSYEKL. The J segment lost 2 bases and the V segment lost 2 bases, leaving 2 bases of the junction unmatched. The CDR3 runs to 14 residues.